Listed here are 27 T cell receptor beta chains from one sample, sequenced in a study of vaccination effects on CD4 cells after COVID-19. Their recognized antigens are unknown. The authors isolated CD4+ T cells after around 10 days of culture. It was two doses of either the BNT162b2 or mRNA-1273 vaccine that participants received. This table comes from immunoSEQ multiplex PCR, and its TCRdb copy is limited to in-frame clones, with some not included. The sample holds under 55,000 clones; approximately 70% are singletons and the top ten take around 7%. Sequencing was performed on CD4+ T cells from PBMCs cultured without peptide, taken after COVID-19 vaccination. The origin of the receptors is a human donor who received a COVID-19 vaccine.

The table lists this clone with a count of one. The V and J genes are TRBV6-5 and TRBJ1-2; 11 bases agree with TRBD1. Germline values: CDR1 MNHEY, CDR2 SVGAGI. V dropped 6 bases and J dropped 8; count of bases not matched to a gene: 5. The CDR3 extends over 13 amino acids. The CDR3 region has the DNA TGTGCCAGCAGCGGGACAGGGGGGCGAGGCTACACCTTC. It specifies CASSGTGGRGYTF.

There are a few counts of this clone. V and J are TRBV1 and TRBJ1-1; the DNA was not used to check the table's D call, TRBD1. TRBV1 is an annotated pseudogene. The CDR3 runs to 16 residues. CDR3: CTSSQLDRGQNTEAFF. CDR3 sequence (DNA): TGCACCAGCAGCCAATTAGACAGGGGGCAGAACACTGAAGCTTTCTTT.

V and J are TRBV5-4 and TRBJ2-7; D is tentatively TRBD1 or TRBD2 (6 bases each). Deletions cut 2 bases from V and 2 bases from J, with 8 bases between. CDR1 SGHNT and CDR2 YYREEE come from the germline V gene (reference sequence). This CDR3 is built from 13 residues. This CDR3 reads CASSFGGAYEQYF. The CDR3 nucleotides read TGTGCCAGCAGCTTCGGGGGCGCCTACGAGCAGTACTTC.

The gene calls are TRBV12-5 and TRBJ2-7; no firm D call. Deletions cut 6 bases from V and 3 bases from J, with 6 bases between. Germline V lookup: CDR1 LGHNT, CDR2 FRNRAP. This CDR3 region has 11 residues. CDR3 residues: CASGLFYEQYF. Here the CDR3 DNA reads TGTGCTAGTGGGCTATTCTACGAGCAGTACTTC.

The chain has TRBV2 and TRBJ1-2; 8 bases line up with TRBD1. The CDR3 runs 13 residues. CDR1 is SNHLY, CDR2 FYNNEI, per germline. The V and J ends lost 9 bases and 4 bases, in that order; junction bases with no gene match: 7. CDR3 DNA sequence: TGTGCCAGTCAACAGGGGGAAGGCTATGGCTACACCTTC. Translated, it gives CASQQGEGYGYTF.

This clone was found a few times. V is TRBV20-1 and J is TRBJ2-1, with D possibly TRBD2 on 5 matching bases. The germline V gene has CDR1 DFQATT and CDR2 SNEGSKA (reference sequence). Trimming took 6 bases from V and 11 from J, leaving 14 bases between them. The CDR3 is 11 residues long. The DNA of the CDR3 is TGCAGTGCCCCCGTCGGGGTTCAGCAGTTCTTC. Its protein is CSAPVGVQQFF.

V is TRBV6-5 and J is TRBJ1-1, with TRBD1 matching over 8 bases. The germline gives CDR1 MNHEY, CDR2 SVGAGI. This CDR3 spans 14 amino acids. Losses at the gene ends were 6 bases for V and 8 bases for J; bases not matched to a gene: 11. CDR3 protein: CASRPSFRGLEAFF. For the CDR3, the DNA is TGTGCCAGCAGACCATCTTTCAGGGGGCTAGAAGCTTTCTTT.

The genes are TRBV6-1 and TRBJ2-4, with D possibly being TRBD1 (6 bases). This CDR3 is built from 14 residues. V dropped 1 base and J dropped 2 bases, with 6 bases sitting between them. The germline CDR1 and CDR2 sequences are MNHNS and SASEGT. The CDR3 coding sequence is TGTGCCAGCAGTGAAGGGGGGCCCAAAAACATTCAGTACTTC. It translates to CASSEGGPKNIQYF.

The chain uses TRBV3-1 (or the pseudogene TRBV3-2) and TRBJ1-2; a weak D match, TRBD1 (6 bases). The CDR3 has 15 residues. Germline CDR1 reads LGHDT; CDR2 reads YNNKEL (reference sequence). The germline V and J ends were trimmed by 1 base and 6 bases, with 15 bases remaining between them. The CDR3, as DNA: TGTGCCAGCAGCCAAGGTTGGGCAGGGGAAAATGGCTACACCTTC. Translation: CASSQGWAGENGYTF.

The J gene is TRBJ2-3, the V gene TRBV5-8, with TRBD2 identical over 11 bases. Looked up from germline, CDR1 is SGHTS and CDR2 is YDEGEE. Losses at the gene ends were 6 bases for V and 4 bases for J; bases not matched to a gene: 4. The CDR3 is 14 residues long. CDR3 loop: CASNPTSGADTQYF. The CDR3 DNA sequence: TGTGCCAGCAACCCGACTAGCGGGGCAGATACGCAGTATTTT.

V and J are TRBV2 and TRBJ2-5, with D uncertain. The CDR3 is 11 amino acids. In germline, CDR1 is SNHLY, CDR2 FYNNEI. Trimming took 5 bases from V and 2 from J, leaving 3 bases between them. CDR3 DNA: TGTGCCAGCAGTTCTCAAGAGACCCAGTACTTC. This gives the protein CASSSQETQYF.

This chain uses TRBV5-1 with TRBJ1-1, with TRBD1 matching 7 bases. CDR1 is SGHRS, CDR2 YFSETQ, per germline. J was trimmed by 1 base and V by 4 bases; bases with no gene match: 13. The length of the CDR3 is 17 residues. The CDR3 sequence is CASSPGGQILSNTEAFF. The CDR3 nucleotides are TGCGCCAGCAGCCCGGGGGGACAGATACTATCGAACACTGAAGCTTTCTTT.

This clone was observed a few times. This chain joins TRBV9 and TRBJ2-1; 9 bases map to TRBD2. In germline, CDR1 is SGDLS, CDR2 YYNGEE. CDR3 length: 15 residues. The ends lost 3 bases at V and 4 bases at J; junction bases unmatched: 5. CDR3 sequence (DNA): TGTGCCAGCAGCGCGGCTAGCGGGGCGTACAATGAGCAGTTCTTC. This codes for CASSAASGAYNEQFF.

This clone came up a few times. The chain joins TRBV9 to TRBJ2-3, with 7 bases aligning to TRBD2. J was trimmed by 9 bases and V by 3 bases; bases with no gene match: 13. Per the germline V gene, CDR1 is SGDLS and CDR2 is YYNGEE. This CDR3 is built from 15 residues. CDR3 amino acids: CASSGVAGAGGTQYF. CDR3 sequence (DNA): TGTGCCAGCAGCGGAGTAGCGGGCGCTGGGGGGACGCAGTATTTT.

V usage is TRBV30 and J usage is TRBJ2-5; D might be TRBD1 (5 bases). Germline V gene data show CDR1 as GTSNPN and CDR2 as SVGIG (reference sequence). The CDR3 is 13 residues long. The ends were cut back, 8 bases at V and 1 base at J, with 14 bases in the middle. The CDR3 sequence is CAGRAGPQETQYF. The CDR3 coding sequence is TGTGCCGGTCGCGCAGGGCCCCAAGAGACCCAGTACTTC.

This chain uses TRBV24-1 with TRBJ2-1; D is uncertain. The CDR3 spans 12 residues. V gave up 5 bases and J gave up 8 bases, with 9 bases separating them. CDR1 and CDR2 from the germline V gene are KGHDR and SFDVKD. The CDR3 spells CATSGSVDEQFF. CDR3 bases: TGTGCCACCAGTGGCAGCGTCGATGAGCAGTTCTTC.

V and J are TRBV3-1 (or the pseudogene TRBV3-2) and TRBJ2-5, with D perhaps matching TRBD1 (5 bases). V lost 6 bases to trimming and J lost 3 bases, with 8 bases between them. Germline V gives CDR1 LGHDT, CDR2 YNNKEL (reference sequence). This CDR3 region has 12 residues. DNA of the CDR3: TGTGCCAGCAGACGACAGAAAGAGACCCAGTACTTC. This encodes CASRRQKETQYF.

The V gene is TRBV10-2, the J gene TRBJ2-1, with D possibly being TRBD1 or TRBD2 (6 bases each). The CDR3 runs 19 residues. Trimming cost V 6 bases and J 1 base, with 25 bases left between them. Germline V CDR1 and CDR2: WSHSY, SAAADI. CDR3 amino acids: CASRPVVDGGGLSYNEQFF. In DNA form, the CDR3 reads TGCGCCAGCAGACCAGTGGTGGACGGAGGGGGGCTGTCCTACAATGAGCAGTTCTTC.

The chain couples TRBV6-5 to TRBJ2-2, with 9 nucleotides matching TRBD2. V shed 6 bases and J 3 bases; nucleotides not matched to a gene: 2. The CDR3 runs 14 residues. The germline V gene encodes CDR1 MNHEY and CDR2 SVGAGI. Written as DNA, the CDR3 is TGTGCCAGCAGGGCTAGCGGGGACACCGGGGAGCTGTTTTTT. Encoded protein: CASRASGDTGELFF.

The chain combines TRBV27 with TRBJ1-5, with 9 bases matching TRBD1. J was trimmed by 0 bases and V by 5 bases; bases with no gene match: 8. Per germline, CDR1 MNHEY and CDR2 SMNVEV (reference sequence). CDR3 length: 17 residues. The CDR3 DNA sequence: TGTGCCAGCAGTCCGGGACAGGGATCCTATAGCAATCAGCCCCAGCATTTT. It codes for CASSPGQGSYSNQPQHF.

The chain links TRBV3-1 (or the pseudogene TRBV3-2) to TRBJ2-1; D is perhaps TRBD1 (5 bases). V lost 5 bases and J lost 5, with 22 bases in between. Germline CDR1 LGHDT, CDR2 YNNKEL (reference sequence). The CDR3 runs 17 residues. CDR3 in amino acids: CASSGANPFHSDNEQFF. In nucleotides, the CDR3 is TGTGCCAGCAGCGGGGCAAATCCCTTCCATTCCGACAATGAGCAGTTCTTC.

In nucleotides, the CDR3 is TGTGCCAGCAGCTTAGCAGTTCCCCGAGCTAACTATGGCTACACCTTC. Protein product: CASSLAVPRANYGYTF. This rearrangement joins TRBV7-9 to TRBJ1-2, with unresolved D. Trimming took 0 bases from V and 0 from J, leaving 11 bases between them. Germline loops: CDR1 SEHNR, CDR2 FQNEAQ (reference sequence). The CDR3 has 16 residues.

The chain uses TRBV2 and TRBJ2-7; possible D gene TRBD1, 5 bases. Germline CDR1 is SNHLY and CDR2 is FYNNEI. CDR3 length: 12 amino acids. Trimming took 6 bases from V and 3 from J, leaving 9 bases between them. The CDR3 loop reads CASSRDSYEQYF. The CDR3 coding sequence is TGTGCCAGCAGCAGAGACAGCTACGAGCAGTACTTC. The variable domain in full, completed from reference TRBV2 and TRBJ2-7, reads EPEVTQTPSHQVTQMGQEVILRCVPISNHLYFYWYRQILGQKVEFLVSFYNNEISEKSEIFDDQFSVERPDGSNFTLKIRSTKLEDSAMYFCASSRDSYEQYFGPGTRLTVT.

V usage is TRBV3-1 (or the pseudogene TRBV3-2) and J usage is TRBJ2-5; D is perhaps TRBD2 (5 bases). This CDR3 has 16 amino acids. With 0 bases removed from V and 5 bases from J, the gap between germline ends came to 16 bases. Looked up from germline, CDR1 is LGHDT and CDR2 is YNNKEL (reference sequence). CDR3 bases: TGTGCCAGCAGCCAAGATCTCGAGGGTGTCTTGGAGACCCAGTACTTC. Protein: CASSQDLEGVLETQYF.

This chain joins TRBV6-4 and TRBJ2-6; D is unresolved. Trimming stripped 2 bases from V and 5 bases from J, with 19 bases between. This CDR3 has 18 amino acids. Per germline, CDR1 MRHNA and CDR2 SNTAGT. CDR3 amino acids: CASSDEKMRTERANVLTF. The CDR3 DNA reads TGTGCCAGCAGTGACGAGAAGATGAGGACGGAGCGGGCCAACGTCCTGACTTTC.

The chain is built from TRBV6-6 and TRBJ2-3, with a weak D call TRBD1 (6 bases). There are 15 residues in the CDR3. The ends were cut back, 0 bases at V and 1 base at J, with 8 bases in the middle. Germline V CDR1 and CDR2: MNHNY, SVGAGI (reference sequence). CDR3 protein: CASSYSRQGTDTQYF. The CDR3 DNA follows: TGTGCCAGCAGTTACTCTCGACAGGGCACAGATACGCAGTATTTT.

A few counts support this clone. The rearrangement links TRBV7-6 to TRBJ1-3; 9 bases line up with TRBD1. In germline, CDR1 is SGHVS, CDR2 FNYEAQ. This CDR3 spans 16 amino acids. With 1 base clipped from V and 0 bases from J, the junction kept 1 base outside the gene matches. CDR3 region: CASSLGDRVSGNTIYF. The CDR3 nucleotides are TGTGCCAGCAGCTTAGGGGACAGGGTCTCTGGAAACACCATATATTTT.